The rows below give T cell receptor beta chains drawn from one sample of a study of human versus mouse CDR3 diversity and MHC coevolution. Produced via immunoSEQ multiplex PCR; TCRdb's table is partial and in-frame only. Among about 83,000 clones, around 92% were seen once, and the ten largest hold roughly 0.16%. Sample: naive CD4+ T cells from blood. These receptors were obtained from a person aged 25-75 years in good health. The CDR3 runs from the conserved cysteine through the conserved F or W. Fields, in order: V gene, J gene, clone size, D gene, CDR3 DNA, CDR3 protein. The D gene is left open where the match is weak. Size values are once, few and many counts, or a class for expanded clones, and some rows have none.

V: TRBV4-1
J: TRBJ2-3
size: NA
D: TRBD2
DNA: TGCGCCAGCAGCCAAGATCGATGGACTAGCGGAACCACAGATACGCAGTATTTT
CDR3: CASSQDRWTSGTTDTQYF

V: TRBV19
J: TRBJ2-1
size: NA
D: TRBD2
DNA: TGTGCCAGTGGATGGACTAGCGGGGCGCCAAATGAGCAGTTCTTC
CDR3: CASGWTSGAPNEQFF

V: TRBV10-2
J: TRBJ1-2
size: NA
D: NA
DNA: TGCGCCGGATGGGACACGACGAACTATGGCTACACCTTC
CDR3: CAGWDTTNYGYTF

V: TRBV5-1
J: TRBJ2-7
size: NA
D: NA
DNA: TGCGCCAGCAGCTTGTCGGGTTACGAGCAGTACTTC
CDR3: CASSLSGYEQYF

V: TRBV7-6
J: TRBJ2-2
size: NA
D: NA
DNA: TGTGCCAGCAGCTTAACTAGGACCGGGGAGCTGTTTTTT
CDR3: CASSLTRTGELFF

V: TRBV18
J: TRBJ1-2
size: NA
D: NA
DNA: TGTGCCAGCTCACCACGGAAGGCGGATGGCTACACCTTC
CDR3: CASSPRKADGYTF

V: TRBV6-1
J: TRBJ2-5
size: NA
D: TRBD1
DNA: TGTGCCAGCAGTGAAAGGGACAGGGGAAGGGAGACCCAGTACTTC
CDR3: CASSERDRGRETQYF

V: TRBV28
J: TRBJ2-7
size: NA
D: NA
DNA: TGTGCCAGCAGTCGACATGGGGCAGGGCCCTACGAGCAGTACTTC
CDR3: CASSRHGAGPYEQYF

V: TRBV19
J: TRBJ2-1
size: NA
D: TRBD1
DNA: TGTGCCAGTAGAAGGACAGGGGCCAATGAGCAGTTCTTC
CDR3: CASRRTGANEQFF

V: TRBV30
J: TRBJ1-1
size: once
D: TRBD1
DNA: TGTGCCTGGAGTGTAAGGGGACAGGGGAGGGGGAAAGCTTTCTTT
CDR3: CAWSVRGQGRGKAFF

V: TRBV6-1
J: TRBJ2-2
size: NA
D: TRBD1
DNA: TGTGCCAGCAGGGGGGACAGGGGGATGACCGGGGAGCTGTTTTTT
CDR3: CASRGDRGMTGELFF